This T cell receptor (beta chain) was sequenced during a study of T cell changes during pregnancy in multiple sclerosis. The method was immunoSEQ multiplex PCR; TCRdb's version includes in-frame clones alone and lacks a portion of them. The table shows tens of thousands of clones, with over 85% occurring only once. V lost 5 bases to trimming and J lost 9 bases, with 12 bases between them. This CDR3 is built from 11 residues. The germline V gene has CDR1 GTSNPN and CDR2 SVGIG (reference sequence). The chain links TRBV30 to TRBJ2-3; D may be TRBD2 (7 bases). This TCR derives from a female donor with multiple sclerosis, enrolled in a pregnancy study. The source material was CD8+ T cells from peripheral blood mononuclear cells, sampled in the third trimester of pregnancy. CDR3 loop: CAWGEGTTQYF. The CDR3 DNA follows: TGTGCCTGGGGGGAGGGGACAACGCAGTATTTT.